The 26 T cell receptor beta chains given below trace back to one sample, sequenced in a study of CD4 T cell repertoires in COVID-19. Produced via immunoSEQ multiplex PCR; TCRdb's table is partial and in-frame only. The sample includes about 22,000 clones, 87% of them seen just once. Sequencing was done directly on freshly isolated, uncultured memory T cells. This sample comprised central memory CD4+ T cells from blood, obtained before the COVID-19 pandemic. Source of these receptors: a human donor who had COVID-19.

The chain joins TRBV6-5 to TRBJ2-1; D may be TRBD2 (5 bases). V lost 6 bases and J 9 bases, leaving 12 bases between the germline ends. This CDR3 region has 12 residues. Per germline, CDR1 MNHEY and CDR2 SVGAGI. CDR3 nucleotides: TGTGCCAGCAGCCTACCCCGGGGTGAGCAGTTCTTC. It translates to CASSLPRGEQFF.

This sequence joins TRBV11-2 and TRBJ2-7; 9 positions agree with TRBD2. CDR1 and CDR2 (germline): SGHAT, FQNNGV. With 5 bases clipped from V and 3 bases from J, the junction kept 8 bases outside the gene matches. There are 15 residues in the CDR3. CDR3 in amino acids: CASSPGTAGGYEQYF. DNA of the CDR3: TGTGCCAGCAGCCCTGGGACAGCGGGAGGCTACGAGCAGTACTTC.

This rearrangement joins TRBV28 to TRBJ1-3, with TRBD1 matching 7 bases. With V trimmed by 2 bases and J by 0 bases, 4 bases remained unmatched. Germline loops: CDR1 MDHEN, CDR2 SYDVKM. The CDR3 consists of 16 residues. The DNA of the CDR3 is TGTGCCAGCAGTTTAGCAGGGGGTGACTCTGGAAACACCATATATTTT. Encoded protein: CASSLAGGDSGNTIYF.

The chain couples TRBV11-2 to TRBJ1-4; the match to TRBD1 covers 7 bases. V lost 4 bases, J lost 5 bases, and 4 bases stayed unmatched. The germline CDR1 and CDR2 sequences are SGHAT and FQNNGV. The CDR3 is made up of 14 amino acids. CDR3 sequence: CASSSLGQNEKLFF. The CDR3 DNA reads TGTGCCAGCAGCTCCCTGGGACAGAATGAAAAACTGTTTTTT.

V usage is TRBV9 and J usage is TRBJ2-7; TRBD1 matches 9 bases. The ends lost 5 bases at V and 2 bases at J; junction bases unmatched: 8. This CDR3 has 15 residues. Germline CDR1 reads SGDLS; CDR2 reads YYNGEE. The CDR3 is CASSATGGAAYEQYF. The CDR3 bases are TGTGCCAGCAGTGCCACAGGGGGCGCTGCCTACGAGCAGTACTTC.

This clone is a singleton in its sample. The chain recombines TRBV5-4 with TRBJ1-5, with 9 positions matching TRBD1. The CDR3 consists of 16 residues. Losses at the gene ends were 4 bases for V and 3 bases for J; bases not matched to a gene: 8. CDR1 is SGHNT, CDR2 YYREEE, per germline (reference sequence). The CDR3, as DNA: TGTGCCAGCAGCACCGCCCGGACAGGGGACAATCAGCCCCAGCATTTT. Its protein product is CASSTARTGDNQPQHF.

CDR3 sequence: CASSYQGNNYGYTF. CDR3 sequence (DNA): TGTGCCAGCAGTTACCAGGGGAATAACTATGGCTACACCTTC. This chain uses TRBV6-6 with TRBJ1-2, with a possible D match to TRBD1 (6 bases). There are 14 residues in the CDR3. V gave up 2 bases and J gave up 1 base, with 8 bases separating them. Germline V gene data show CDR1 as MNHNY and CDR2 as SVGAGI (reference sequence).

The CDR3 is CASSYRVPQPQHF. The DNA for the CDR3 is TGTGCCAGCAGCTACAGGGTCCCCCAGCCCCAGCATTTT. The rearrangement uses TRBV11-2 and TRBJ1-5; D possibly corresponds to TRBD1 (6 bases). The CDR3 spans 13 residues. V lost 4 bases and J 7 bases, leaving 11 bases between the germline ends. CDR1 is SGHAT and CDR2 is FQNNGV in the germline V gene.

V gene TRBV19 combines with J gene TRBJ1-1; D perhaps matches TRBD1 (6 bases). The germline V and J ends were trimmed by 4 bases and 4 bases, with 22 bases remaining between them. This CDR3 is 17 amino acids long. Germline lookup yields CDR1 LNHDA and CDR2 SQIVND (reference sequence). This CDR3 is CASSSDPTQGSGTEAFF. CDR3 nucleotide sequence: TGTGCCAGTAGTAGTGACCCCACACAGGGATCGGGCACTGAAGCTTTCTTT.

The CDR3 DNA sequence: TGTGCCAGCAGCGTAGAGGCTAGCGGGGGAAATGAGCAGTTCTTC. Amino acid sequence: CASSVEASGGNEQFF. The J gene is TRBJ2-1, the V gene TRBV9, with TRBD2 identical over 10 bases. The CDR3 spans 15 residues. Germline V gene data show CDR1 as SGDLS and CDR2 as YYNGEE. With V trimmed by 0 bases and J by 7 bases, 4 bases remained unmatched.

The rearrangement uses TRBV30 and TRBJ2-3, with unresolved D. The CDR3 runs 12 residues. V was shortened by 0 bases and J by 3 bases, with 4 bases between the two germline ends. Germline V gene data show CDR1 as GTSNPN and CDR2 as SVGIG (reference sequence). The CDR3 DNA is TGTGCCTGGAGTGTATTAACAGATACGCAGTATTTT. This gives the protein CAWSVLTDTQYF.

The chain carries TRBV28 and TRBJ1-4; a weak D match, TRBD1 (5 bases). CDR1 MDHEN and CDR2 SYDVKM come from the germline V gene. The V end lost 4 bases, the J end lost 8 bases, and 23 bases lay between the germline ends. The CDR3 is 17 amino acids. CDR3: CASSSWVGGTSGEKLFF. The CDR3 nucleotides read TGTGCCAGCAGTTCGTGGGTTGGGGGGACCTCGGGGGAAAAACTGTTTTTT.

This chain joins TRBV7-8 and TRBJ2-1; 8 positions match TRBD2. The J segment lost 8 bases and the V segment lost 5 bases, leaving 11 bases of the junction unmatched. Germline values: CDR1 SGHVS, CDR2 FQNEAQ. This CDR3 is 15 amino acids long. The chain's CDR3 is CASSQNIAGWDEQFF. Written as DNA, the CDR3 is TGTGCCAGCAGCCAAAATATAGCGGGGTGGGATGAGCAGTTCTTC.

On this clone: It is likely a read error, because the conserved phenylalanine at the end of the CDR3 is missing. It is unclear where the CDR3 begins or ends on the DNA, so no DNA is shown, and the CDR3 is as TCRdb lists it. The chain is built from TRBV6-1 and TRBJ1-1. Per germline, CDR1 MNHNS and CDR2 SASEGT. The CDR3 is 10 residues long, counting both termini. The chain's CDR3 is CASSEVAPRL.

The rearrangement uses TRBV6-1 and TRBJ1-4; a possible D gene is TRBD1 (5 bases). The CDR3 spans 17 residues. CDR1 and CDR2 from the germline V gene are MNHNS and SASEGT. Trimming took off 0 bases at V and 6 bases at J, with 17 bases between the two ends. This CDR3 reads CASSEASPAGPHEKLFF. The CDR3 bases are TGTGCCAGCAGTGAAGCCAGCCCAGCAGGGCCGCATGAAAAACTGTTTTTT.

The genes are TRBV18 and TRBJ1-2, with a weak D call TRBD1 (6 bases). The germline CDR1 and CDR2 sequences are KGHSH and LQKENI. The CDR3 contains 16 residues. Trimming shortened V by 3 bases and J by 4 bases, and 18 bases separated the two germline ends. Here the CDR3 DNA reads TGTGCCAGCTCACCCGAGACAGCAGGGGCAATCTATGGCTACACCTTC. As protein: CASSPETAGAIYGYTF.

The chain uses TRBV6-5 and TRBJ2-2; 7 nucleotides match TRBD2. The CDR3 sequence is 15 residues long. Per germline, CDR1 MNHEY and CDR2 SVGAGI. V lost 2 bases and J lost 6; bases outside the gene matches: 6. CDR3 residues: CASSYGIAGAGELFF. As DNA, the CDR3 is TGTGCCAGCAGTTACGGGATCGCGGGGGCCGGGGAGCTGTTTTTT.

The rearrangement links TRBV2 to TRBJ2-7; 8 bases fit TRBD1. The CDR3 has 14 residues. V dropped 5 bases and J dropped 6; count of bases not matched to a gene: 9. CDR1 is SNHLY, CDR2 FYNNEI, per germline. The CDR3 region is CASSPGQGTGEQYF. As DNA, the CDR3 is TGTGCCAGCAGTCCTGGACAGGGAACGGGCGAGCAGTACTTC.

The chain combines TRBV30 with TRBJ2-3; possibly TRBD1 for D (6 bases). V lost 2 bases to trimming and J lost 0 bases, with 9 bases between them. The CDR3 extends over 14 amino acids. Looked up from germline, CDR1 is GTSNPN and CDR2 is SVGIG (reference sequence). The CDR3 DNA follows: TGTGCCTGGAGTCAGGGACACAGCACAGATACGCAGTATTTT. Protein: CAWSQGHSTDTQYF.

The chain joins TRBV6-1 to TRBJ1-5; 7 nucleotides line up with TRBD1. There are 14 residues in the CDR3. Germline CDR1 and CDR2: MNHNS and SASEGT. Trimming cost V 3 bases and J 3 bases; bases outside gene matches: 2. CDR3 nucleotide sequence: TGTGCCAGCAGTGAGACAGGGTTCAATCAGCCCCAGCATTTT. As protein: CASSETGFNQPQHF.

This clone was found a few times. This chain uses TRBV7-2 with TRBJ2-7, with 8 bases matching TRBD2. The CDR3 is 15 amino acids. V was pared by 1 base and J by 6 bases, with 8 bases of the junction left unmatched. Looked up from germline, CDR1 is SGHTA and CDR2 is FQGNSA. DNA for the CDR3: TGTGCCAGCAGCTTAGAATGGGCGGGAGGTACCGAGCAGTACTTC. Translation: CASSLEWAGGTEQYF. The variable domain in full, with the rest retrieved from reference TRBV7-2 and TRBJ2-7, is GAGVSQSPSNKVTEKGKDVELRCDPISGHTALYWYRQSLGQGLEFLIYFQGNSAPDKSGLPSDRFSAERTGGSVSTLTIQRTQQEDSAVYLCASSLEWAGGTEQYFGPGTRLTVT.

This chain joins TRBV25-1 and TRBJ1-1; 7 bases align to TRBD1. Germline-derived CDR1 and CDR2 are MGHDK and SYGVNS. The CDR3 runs to 11 residues. The trim removed 8 bases at V and 9 bases at J, leaving 6 bases unmatched. CDR3 nucleotides: TGTGCCAGCGCGACAGGGCGGAAAGCTTTCTTT. It translates to CASATGRKAFF.

This clone has just one count. CDR3 sequence (DNA): TGTGCCAGCAGCGCCACAGGGGGCATCGACGAGCAGTACTTC. This codes for CASSATGGIDEQYF. The chain employs TRBV7-2 and TRBJ2-7, with 9 bases identical to TRBD1. The CDR3 contains 14 residues. Unmatched junction bases numbered 7, after V lost 5 bases and J lost 5 bases. CDR1 is SGHTA, CDR2 FQGNSA, per germline. Drawing the rest from reference TRBV7-2 and TRBJ2-7, the complete variable domain is GAGVSQSPSNKVTEKGKDVELRCDPISGHTALYWYRQSLGQGLEFLIYFQGNSAPDKSGLPSDRFSAERTGGSVSTLTIQRTQQEDSAVYLCASSATGGIDEQYFGPGTRLTVT.

V gene TRBV12-2 combines with J gene TRBJ1-1; the D call of TRBD1 is as the table states it, not checked on the DNA. TRBV12-2 is deemed a pseudogene. The CDR3 loop spans 16 amino acids. CDR3 sequence (DNA): TGTGCAAGTCGCACCCAGGGACAGGGGAGACGCACTGAAGCTTTCTTT. This sequence encodes CASRTQGQGRRTEAFF.

This clone has only one observation. This rearrangement joins TRBV5-1 to TRBJ1-1; D is perhaps TRBD1 (5 bases). The germline gives CDR1 SGHRS, CDR2 YFSETQ. V was clipped by 1 base and J by 0 bases, with 10 bases between them. CDR3 size: 15 residues. The CDR3 here is CASSLSQGLNTEAFF. CDR3 in DNA: TGCGCCAGCAGCTTGTCTCAGGGTTTGAACACTGAAGCTTTCTTT.

The chain is built from TRBV5-1 and TRBJ1-5, with a possible D match to TRBD1 (6 bases). There are 21 residues in the CDR3. From germline, CDR1 is SGHRS and CDR2 YFSETQ. Trimming removed 0 bases at V and 0 bases at J, with 25 bases between. CDR3 residues: CASSLVPLTGRPPYSNQPQHF. In nucleotides, the CDR3 is TGCGCCAGCAGCTTGGTCCCTCTAACAGGGCGACCTCCCTATAGCAATCAGCCCCAGCATTTT.